The clone carrying this TCR beta chain showed up just a few times. This sample was taken from a study of T-cell memory formation after mild COVID-19. Each CDR3 protein gets one entry after TCRdb re-called the 5' RACE reads with MiXCR. The data contain approximately 500,000 distinct CDR3 sequences, around 25% of them singletons. This CDR3 is 19 amino acids long. Germline assignment: CDR1 MNHNS and CDR2 SASEGT. V lost 4 bases and J 1 base, leaving 20 bases between the germline ends. This clonotype originated in an adult woman who had mild COVID-19 (a few samples of this study predate the infection). Cell type and time point are not known. Specimen: PBMCs or a T cell subset sorted from them (not recorded which). The J gene is TRBJ2-6, the V gene TRBV6-1, with a possible D match to TRBD1 (6 bases). Here the CDR3 reads CASSVPPGHLGSGANVLTF. In DNA, the CDR3 is TGTGCCAGCAGTGTACCACCGGGACACCTAGGATCTGGGGCCAACGTCCTGACTTTC.